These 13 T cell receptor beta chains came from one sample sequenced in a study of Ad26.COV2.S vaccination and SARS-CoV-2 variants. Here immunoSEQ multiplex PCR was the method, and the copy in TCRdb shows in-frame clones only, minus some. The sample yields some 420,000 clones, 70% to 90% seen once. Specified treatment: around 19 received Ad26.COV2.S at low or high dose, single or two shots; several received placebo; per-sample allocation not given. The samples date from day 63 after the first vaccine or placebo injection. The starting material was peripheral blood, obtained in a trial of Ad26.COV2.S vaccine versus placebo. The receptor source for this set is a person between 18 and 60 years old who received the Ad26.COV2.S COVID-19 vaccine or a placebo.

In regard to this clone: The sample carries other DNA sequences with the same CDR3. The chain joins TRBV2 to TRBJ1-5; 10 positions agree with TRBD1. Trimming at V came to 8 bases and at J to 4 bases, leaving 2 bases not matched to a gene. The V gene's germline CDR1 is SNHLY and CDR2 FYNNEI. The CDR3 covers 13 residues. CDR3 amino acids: CASSGQGNQPQHF. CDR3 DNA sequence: TGTGCCAGCTCGGGACAGGGGAATCAGCCCCAGCATTTT. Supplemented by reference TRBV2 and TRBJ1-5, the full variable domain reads EPEVTQTPSHQVTQMGQEVILRCVPISNHLYFYWYRQILGQKVEFLVSFYNNEISEKSEIFDDQFSVERPDGSNFTLKIRSTKLEDSAMYFCASSGQGNQPQHFGDGTRLSIL.

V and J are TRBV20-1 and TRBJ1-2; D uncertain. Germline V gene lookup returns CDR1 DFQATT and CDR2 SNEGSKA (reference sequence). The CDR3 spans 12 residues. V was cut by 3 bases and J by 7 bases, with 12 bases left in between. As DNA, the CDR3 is TGCAGTGCTAGTTATTTATCTTTTGGCTACACCTTC. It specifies CSASYLSFGYTF.

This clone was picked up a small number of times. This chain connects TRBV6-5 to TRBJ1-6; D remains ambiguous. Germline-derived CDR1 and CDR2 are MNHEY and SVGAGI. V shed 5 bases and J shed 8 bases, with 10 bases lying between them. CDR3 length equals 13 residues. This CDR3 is CASSLFKDSPLHF. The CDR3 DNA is TGTGCCAGCAGTCTTTTTAAGGATTCACCCCTCCACTTT.

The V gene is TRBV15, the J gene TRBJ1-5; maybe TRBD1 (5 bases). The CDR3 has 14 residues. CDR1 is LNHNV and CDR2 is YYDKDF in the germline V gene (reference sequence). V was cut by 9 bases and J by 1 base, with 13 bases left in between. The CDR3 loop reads CATGDFRSNQPQHF. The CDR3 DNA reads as TGTGCCACGGGGGACTTCCGGAGCAATCAGCCCCAGCATTTT. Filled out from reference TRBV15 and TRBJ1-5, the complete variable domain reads DAMVIQNPRYQVTQFGKPVTLSCSQTLNHNVMYWYQQKSSQAPKLLFHYYDKDFNNEADTPDNFQSRRPNTSFCFLDIRSPGLGDTAMYLCATGDFRSNQPQHFGDGTRLSIL.

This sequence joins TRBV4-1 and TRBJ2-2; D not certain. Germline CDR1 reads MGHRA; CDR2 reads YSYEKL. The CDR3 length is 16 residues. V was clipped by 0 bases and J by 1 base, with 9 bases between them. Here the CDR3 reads CASSQDWPRNTGELFF. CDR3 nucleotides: TGCGCCAGCAGCCAAGATTGGCCCCGGAACACCGGGGAGCTGTTTTTT.

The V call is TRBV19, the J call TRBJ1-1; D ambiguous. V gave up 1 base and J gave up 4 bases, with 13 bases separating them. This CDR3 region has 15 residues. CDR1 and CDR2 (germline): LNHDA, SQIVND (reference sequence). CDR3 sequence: CASSIAFGSATEAFF. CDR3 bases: TGTGCCAGTAGTATAGCCTTCGGTAGTGCCACTGAAGCTTTCTTT.

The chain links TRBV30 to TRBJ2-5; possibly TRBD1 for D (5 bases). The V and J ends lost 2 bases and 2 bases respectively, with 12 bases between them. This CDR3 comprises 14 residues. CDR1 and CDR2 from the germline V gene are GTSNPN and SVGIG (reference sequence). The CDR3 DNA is TGTGCCTGGAGTCGACAGAGGCTACAAGAGACCCAGTACTTC. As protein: CAWSRQRLQETQYF.

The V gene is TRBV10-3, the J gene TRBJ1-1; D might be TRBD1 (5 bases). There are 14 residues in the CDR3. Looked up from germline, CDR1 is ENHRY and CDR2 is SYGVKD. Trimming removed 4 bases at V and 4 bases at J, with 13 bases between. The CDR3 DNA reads TGTGCCATCAGTGCGTTTACGGGGGGCACTGAAGCTTTCTTT. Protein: CAISAFTGGTEAFF.

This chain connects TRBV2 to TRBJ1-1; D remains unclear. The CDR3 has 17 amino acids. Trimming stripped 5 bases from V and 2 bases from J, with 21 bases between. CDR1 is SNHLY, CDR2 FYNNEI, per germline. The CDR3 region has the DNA TGTGCCAGCAGTAAGAACGTCGTGGCGGGATCCAACACTGAAGCTTTCTTT. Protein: CASSKNVVAGSNTEAFF.

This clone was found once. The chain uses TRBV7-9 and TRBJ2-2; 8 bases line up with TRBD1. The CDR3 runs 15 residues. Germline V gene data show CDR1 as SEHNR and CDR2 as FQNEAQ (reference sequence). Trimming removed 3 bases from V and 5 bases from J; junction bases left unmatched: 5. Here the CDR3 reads CASSFGQGCTGELFF. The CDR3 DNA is TGTGCCAGCAGCTTCGGACAGGGATGTACCGGGGAGCTGTTTTTT.

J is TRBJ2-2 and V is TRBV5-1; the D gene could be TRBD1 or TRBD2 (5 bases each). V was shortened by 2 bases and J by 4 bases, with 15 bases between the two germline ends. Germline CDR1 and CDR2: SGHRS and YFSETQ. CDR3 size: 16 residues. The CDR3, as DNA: TGCGCCAGCAGCTTATCCCCTGCAGGGACCACCGGGGAGCTGTTTTTT. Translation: CASSLSPAGTTGELFF.

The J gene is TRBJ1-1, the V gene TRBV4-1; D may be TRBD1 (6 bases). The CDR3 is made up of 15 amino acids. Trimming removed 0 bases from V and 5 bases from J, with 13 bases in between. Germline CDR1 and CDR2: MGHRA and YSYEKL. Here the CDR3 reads CASSQERRGYTEAFF. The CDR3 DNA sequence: TGCGCCAGCAGCCAAGAGCGCAGGGGCTATACTGAAGCTTTCTTT.

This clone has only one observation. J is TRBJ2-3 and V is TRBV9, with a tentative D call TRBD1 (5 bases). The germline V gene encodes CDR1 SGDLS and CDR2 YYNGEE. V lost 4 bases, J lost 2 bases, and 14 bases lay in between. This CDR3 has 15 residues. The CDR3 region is CASSTQGFPTDTQYF. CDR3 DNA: TGTGCCAGCAGCACGCAGGGATTTCCCACAGATACGCAGTATTTT. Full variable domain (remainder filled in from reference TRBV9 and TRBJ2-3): DSGVTQTPKHLITATGQRVTLRCSPRSGDLSVYWYQQSLDQGLQFLIQYYNGEERAKGNILERFSAQQFPDLHSELNLSSLELGDSALYFCASSTQGFPTDTQYFGPGTRLTVL.